The 9 T cell receptor beta chains reported below all come from one sample, sequenced in a study of blood T cell repertoires in COVID-19. TCRdb's copy holds only in-frame clones and misses some; the assay was immunoSEQ multiplex PCR. The sample consists of about 40,000 clones, about 89% of them appearing once. Sample: peripheral blood. The receptor source for this set is a middle-aged man with active COVID-19.

In its sample, this clone was seen once. The chain recombines TRBV28 with TRBJ2-6, with 9 nucleotides matching TRBD1. This CDR3 is built from 15 residues. Looked up from germline, CDR1 is MDHEN and CDR2 is SYDVKM. Trimming removed 5 bases from V and 2 bases from J; junction bases left unmatched: 1. The CDR3 region is CASSRDRAGANVLTF. The CDR3 DNA reads TGTGCCAGCAGTCGGGACAGGGCTGGGGCCAACGTCCTGACTTTC.

V is TRBV19 and J is TRBJ2-7; weak D call: TRBD1 (6 bases). This CDR3 region has 11 residues. Per the germline V gene, CDR1 is LNHDA and CDR2 is SQIVND (reference sequence). V lost 10 bases and J lost 2, with 9 bases in between. The CDR3 sequence is CATQGTYEQYF. The DNA of the CDR3 is TGTGCCACACAGGGAACCTACGAGCAGTACTTC.

This chain connects TRBV29-1 to TRBJ2-1, with no clear D. The CDR3 spans 11 residues. V shed 5 bases and J shed 7 bases, with 9 bases lying between them. From germline, CDR1 is SQVTM and CDR2 ANQGSEA. CDR3 sequence: CSVQAPNEQFF. For the CDR3, the DNA is TGCAGCGTTCAAGCCCCTAATGAGCAGTTCTTC.

This clone was seen once. The CDR3 here is CASSFPDAGQGRNTIYF. CDR3 nucleotide sequence: TGTGCCAGCAGTTTCCCCGACGCAGGACAGGGGCGGAACACCATATATTTT. The chain joins TRBV28 to TRBJ1-3; TRBD1 matches at 9 bases. Germline CDR1 reads MDHEN; CDR2 reads SYDVKM. This CDR3 spans 17 amino acids. With 3 bases clipped from V and 7 bases from J, the junction kept 13 bases outside the gene matches.

CDR3 amino acids: CASSLSAGPLREQYF. CDR3 nucleotides: TGCGCCAGCAGCTTGTCGGCGGGACCCCTAAGGGAGCAGTACTTC. This chain links TRBV5-1 with TRBJ2-7; D is perhaps TRBD2 (6 bases). CDR1 is SGHRS and CDR2 is YFSETQ in the germline V gene. This CDR3 spans 15 amino acids. Trimming removed 1 base at V and 7 bases at J, with 18 bases between.

This chain connects TRBV11-2 to TRBJ2-3; D unclear. Germline V gene sequence: CDR1 SGHAT, CDR2 FQNNGV. Trimming pared 1 base from V and 0 bases from J, leaving 8 bases between. This CDR3 contains 15 residues. CDR3 region: CASSLAGLSTDTQYF. CDR3 bases: TGTGCCAGCAGCTTAGCGGGTTTAAGCACAGATACGCAGTATTTT.

This clone has more than one count but fewer than ten. The chain has TRBV6-5 and TRBJ1-2; D is uncertain. Germline CDR1 MNHEY, CDR2 SVGAGI. There are 11 residues in the CDR3. The V end lost 6 bases, the J end lost 4 bases, and 6 bases lay between the germline ends. The CDR3 bases are TGTGCCAGCAGGGCCCGCTATGGCTACACCTTC. Amino acids: CASRARYGYTF.

The sample holds one count of this clone. The rearrangement uses TRBV10-1 and TRBJ2-3; unclear D gene. CDR1 WNHNN and CDR2 SYGVQD come from the germline V gene (reference sequence). This CDR3 region has 15 residues. V lost 5 bases, J lost 1 base, and 13 bases lay in between. CDR3 loop: CASSPRPPGTDTQYF. The CDR3, as DNA: TGCGCCAGCAGTCCCAGGCCTCCGGGCACAGATACGCAGTATTTT.

The gene calls are TRBV6-6 and TRBJ2-3; 8 nucleotides agree with TRBD2. The CDR3 is 16 amino acids. Germline V lookup: CDR1 MNHNY, CDR2 SVGAGI (reference sequence). The trim removed 2 bases at V and 4 bases at J, leaving 8 bases unmatched. This chain's CDR3 is CASSYGTGGSADTQYF. CDR3 coding DNA: TGTGCCAGCAGTTACGGAACGGGAGGGAGCGCAGATACGCAGTATTTT.